The following is a T cell receptor (beta chain) sequence with its context. Its antigen is unknown. Base qualities were left out, and no much larger clone turns up one base away. The source of the sample is a study of T cells after somatic rescue of genetic block (dated by TCRdb to 2020 to 2022). With respect to the entire study: What the study looked at was long-term robustness, specifically in a T-cell system that came about through somatic rescue of a genetic block in T-cell development.

Library construction relied on the immunoSEQ multiplex PCR assay. The clones in this table, taken by TCRdb from immuneACCESS, are in-frame only. Not every clone is retained; where verified, under half of the shortfall comes from an unresolved V gene, and the cause of the rest is unknown. The sample table records roughly 58,000 clones; more than 90% of these occur just once. Together, the top ten hold roughly 0.074% of the sample. CDR1 and CDR2 are drawn from the germline V gene: MDHEN, SYDVKM. Counted from cysteine to phenylalanine, this CDR3 has 12 amino acids. Of all the DNA, just the CDR3 is kept, 36 bases in frame from base 1. V and J are truncated by 4 bases and 4 bases respectively, leaving an intervening sequence of 4 bases.

The origin of this receptor is a child less than two years old. Source material: peripheral blood mononuclear cells (PBMCs). The rearranged segments are TRBV28 and TRBJ2-2, with the D gene too uncertain to name. The CDR3: CASSWVTGELFF. The DNA reads as follows: TGTGCCAGCAGTTGGGTCACCGGGGAGCTGTTTTTT.